The 9 T cell receptor beta chains reported below all come from one sample, sequenced in a study of Tregs in tolerant kidney transplant recipients (dated by TCRdb to about 2019). The time point label corresponds to: blood sample drawn before combined kidney and bone marrow transplant. The library was produced with the immunoSEQ multiplex PCR assay. TCRdb carries this immuneACCESS record with in-frame sequences only. Its versions omit some clonotypes, under half of them owing to an unresolved V gene in the studies checked, with the rest unexplained. The sample has around 70,000 clones on record, roughly 92% of them singletons. The ten largest account for approximately 10% of the sample. The starting material was CD8+ T cells from blood, obtained before the transplant. The receptors were sampled from a human donor who received a combined kidney and bone marrow transplant.

The chain joins TRBV2 to TRBJ2-5; possibly TRBD2 for D (7 bases). The CDR3 contains 15 residues. CDR1 is SNHLY, CDR2 FYNNEI, per germline. With 0 bases removed from V and 5 bases from J, the gap between germline ends came to 13 bases. The CDR3 here is CASSEAIGGRETQYF. The CDR3 nucleotides are TGTGCCAGCAGTGAAGCGATCGGGGGGCGGGAGACCCAGTACTTC.

The rearrangement uses TRBV12-5 and TRBJ1-2, with D unresolved. The CDR3 consists of 12 residues. V lost 4 bases, J lost 4 bases, and 7 bases lay in between. Germline V gene lookup returns CDR1 LGHNT and CDR2 FRNRAP. CDR3 residues: CASGSKPYGYTF. The CDR3, as DNA: TGTGCTAGTGGTTCTAAGCCCTATGGCTACACCTTC.

The rearrangement links TRBV6-5 to TRBJ2-6; tentative D call: TRBD1 (6 bases). From germline, CDR1 is MNHEY and CDR2 SVGAGI. The CDR3 has 15 amino acids. Trimming removed 5 bases from V and 3 bases from J, with 11 bases in between. Here the CDR3 DNA reads TGTGCCAGCAGTCCTCAGGGGTTTGGGGCCAACGTCCTGACTTTC. This translates into CASSPQGFGANVLTF.

The chain employs TRBV5-4 and TRBJ2-1; 11 bases line up with TRBD2. This CDR3 contains 15 residues. Germline V gives CDR1 SGHNT, CDR2 YYREEE (reference sequence). V gave up 4 bases and J gave up 7 bases; unmatched junction bases: 7. CDR3 residues: CASSGTSGRGNEQFF. The DNA for the CDR3 is TGTGCCAGCAGCGGAACTAGCGGGAGAGGTAATGAGCAGTTCTTC. Looking up the rest from reference TRBV5-4 and TRBJ2-1 gives the full variable domain: ETGVTQSPTHLIKTRGQQVTLRCSSQSGHNTVSWYQQALGQGPQFIFQYYREEENGRGNFPPRFSGLQFPNYSSELNVNALELDDSALYLCASSGTSGRGNEQFFGPGTRLTVL.

The CDR3 DNA sequence: TGCGCCAGCAGCCCAGGTGGGGGGGGGTACGAGCAGTACTTC. Translated: CASSPGGGGYEQYF. The chain uses TRBV4-3 and TRBJ2-7, with 7 bases aligning to TRBD2. The junction had 7 bases not matched to a gene; V was cut back by 4 bases and J by 4 bases. The CDR3 covers 14 residues. CDR1 LGHNA and CDR2 YSLEER come from the germline V gene.

This chain connects TRBV4-3 to TRBJ2-7; 8 positions agree with TRBD2. The germline CDR1 and CDR2 sequences are LGHNA and YSLEER. The length of the CDR3 is 15 residues. The junction had 6 bases not matched to a gene; V was cut back by 1 base and J by 4 bases. The DNA for the CDR3 is TGCGCCAGCAGCCAAGGTATGGCGGGAGGTTACGAGCAGTACTTC. Translating gives CASSQGMAGGYEQYF.

The J gene is TRBJ1-5, the V gene TRBV7-9; 9 bases match TRBD1. In germline, CDR1 is SEHNR, CDR2 FQNEAQ (reference sequence). The length of the CDR3 is 17 residues. Trimming at V came to 2 bases and at J to 4 bases, leaving 9 bases not matched to a gene. For the CDR3, the DNA is TGTGCCAGCAGCTTAAACGCCGGGACAGGGCTTAATCAGCCCCAGCATTTT. It encodes CASSLNAGTGLNQPQHF.

J is TRBJ1-5 and V is TRBV7-9; TRBD1 agrees at 10 bases. Germline V gene data show CDR1 as SEHNR and CDR2 as FQNEAQ (reference sequence). CDR3 size: 17 residues. V gave up 5 bases and J gave up 6 bases; unmatched junction bases: 13. The CDR3 spells CASSLGQGQGKGQPQHF. In DNA, the CDR3 is TGTGCCAGCAGCCTTGGTCAGGGACAGGGGAAGGGTCAGCCCCAGCATTTT.

There are a few counts of this clone. The CDR3 loop reads CASSLWQAGEQYF. The CDR3 DNA reads as TGTGCCAGCAGTTTATGGCAGGCAGGCGAGCAGTACTTC. This sequence joins TRBV27 and TRBJ2-7; no reliable D call. V was cut by 1 base and J by 6 bases, with 10 bases left in between. The CDR3 totals 13 residues. From germline, CDR1 is MNHEY and CDR2 SMNVEV (reference sequence).